Included here is one T cell receptor (beta chain) sequence, with context. Alongside a J-beta primer mix, a sample-barcoded 5' primer served in a second PCR lasting about 7 to 11 cycles. Using its own MiXCR run on the 5' RACE reads, TCRdb lists one record per CDR3 protein. The sample lists about 1.8 million distinct CDR3 sequences, 49% occurring once. These data come from a study of blood T cells in healthy people across ages. This CDR3 region has 16 residues. Germline CDR1 reads MNHNS; CDR2 reads SASEGT. Trimming cost V 2 bases and J 4 bases; bases outside gene matches: 5. The rearrangement joins TRBV6-1 to TRBJ1-2; 12 bases match TRBD1. The receptor comes from a woman in her forties in good health. The sequencing input was blood. The CDR3 loop is CASSEFGTGGVYGYTF. The CDR3 nucleotides read TGTGCCAGCAGTGAATTCGGGACAGGGGGCGTCTATGGCTACACCTTC.